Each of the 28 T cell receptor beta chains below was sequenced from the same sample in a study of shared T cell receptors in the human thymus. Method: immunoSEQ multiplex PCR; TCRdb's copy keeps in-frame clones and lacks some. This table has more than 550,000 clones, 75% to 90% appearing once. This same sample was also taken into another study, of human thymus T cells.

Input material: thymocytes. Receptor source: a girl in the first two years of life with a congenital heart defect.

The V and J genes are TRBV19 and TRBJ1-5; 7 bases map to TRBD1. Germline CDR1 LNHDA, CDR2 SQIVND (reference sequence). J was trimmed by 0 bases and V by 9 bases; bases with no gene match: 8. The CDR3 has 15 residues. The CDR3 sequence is CASNRGRNSNQPQHF. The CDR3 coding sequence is TGTGCCAGCAACAGGGGCCGGAATAGCAATCAGCCCCAGCATTTT.

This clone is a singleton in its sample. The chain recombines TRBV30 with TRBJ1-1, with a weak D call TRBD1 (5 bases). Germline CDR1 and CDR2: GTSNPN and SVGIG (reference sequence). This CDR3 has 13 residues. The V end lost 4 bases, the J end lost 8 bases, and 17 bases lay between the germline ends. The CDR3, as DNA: TGTGCCTGGACCCTCAAAGGGGATCTCGAAGCTTTCTTT. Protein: CAWTLKGDLEAFF.

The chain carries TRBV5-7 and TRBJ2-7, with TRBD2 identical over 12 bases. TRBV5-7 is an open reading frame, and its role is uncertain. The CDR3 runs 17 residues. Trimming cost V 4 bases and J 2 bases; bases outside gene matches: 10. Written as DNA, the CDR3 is TGTGCCAGCAGCGCGGGTACCACTAGCGGGGGGACCTACGAGCAGTACTTC. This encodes CASSAGTTSGGTYEQYF.

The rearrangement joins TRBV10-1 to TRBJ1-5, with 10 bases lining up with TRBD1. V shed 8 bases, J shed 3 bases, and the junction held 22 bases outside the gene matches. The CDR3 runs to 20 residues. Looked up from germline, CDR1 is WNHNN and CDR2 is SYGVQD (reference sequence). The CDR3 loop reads CASRRPDRGGTRHINQPQHF. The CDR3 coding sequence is TGCGCCAGCCGAAGACCGGACAGGGGGGGAACCAGACACATCAATCAGCCCCAGCATTTT.

The CDR3 nucleotides are TGTGCCAGCAAGGGTCTGACAGCCCCCCTCTCCTATAATTCACCCCTCCACTTT. It codes for CASKGLTAPLSYNSPLHF. The rearrangement uses TRBV25-1 and TRBJ1-6; possible D gene TRBD1, 5 bases. The CDR3 loop spans 18 amino acids. Germline V gene data show CDR1 as MGHDK and CDR2 as SYGVNS. Deletions cut 7 bases from V and 0 bases from J, with 19 bases between.

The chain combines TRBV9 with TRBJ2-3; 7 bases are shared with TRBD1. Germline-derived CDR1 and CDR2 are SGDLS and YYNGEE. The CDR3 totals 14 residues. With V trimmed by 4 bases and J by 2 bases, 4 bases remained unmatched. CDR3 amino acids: CASSLGQTTDTQYF. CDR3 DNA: TGTGCCAGCAGCTTGGGACAGACCACAGATACGCAGTATTTT.

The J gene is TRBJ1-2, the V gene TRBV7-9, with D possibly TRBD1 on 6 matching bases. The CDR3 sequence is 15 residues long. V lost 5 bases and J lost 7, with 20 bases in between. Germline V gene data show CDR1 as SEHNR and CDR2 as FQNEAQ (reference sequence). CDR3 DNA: TGTGCCAGCAGCCCTCCAGGGGCAGGGAGAGGTGGCTACACCTTC. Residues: CASSPPGAGRGGYTF.

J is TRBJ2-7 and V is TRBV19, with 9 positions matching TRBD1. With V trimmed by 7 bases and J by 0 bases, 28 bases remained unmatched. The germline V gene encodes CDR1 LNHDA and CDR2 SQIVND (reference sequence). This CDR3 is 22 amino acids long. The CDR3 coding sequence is TGTGCCAGTACCTCCGGGACAGGGTCCCCTAAAGGGACCACCTCTAGCTCCTACGAGCAGTACTTC. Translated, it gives CASTSGTGSPKGTTSSSYEQYF. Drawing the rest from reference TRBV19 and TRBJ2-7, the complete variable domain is DGGITQSPKYLFRKEGQNVTLSCEQNLNHDAMYWYRQDPGQGLRLIYYSQIVNDFQKGDIAEGYSVSREKKESFPLTVTSAQKNPTAFYLCASTSGTGSPKGTTSSSYEQYFGPGTRLTVT.

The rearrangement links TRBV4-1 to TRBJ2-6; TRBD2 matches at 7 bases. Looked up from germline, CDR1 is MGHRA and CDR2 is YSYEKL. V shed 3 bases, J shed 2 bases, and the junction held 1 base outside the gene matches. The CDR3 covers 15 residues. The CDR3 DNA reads TGCGCCAGCAGCCAGCGGGGGACTGGGGCCAACGTCCTGACTTTC. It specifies CASSQRGTGANVLTF.

CDR3 bases: TGTGCCAGCAGCCCCACCCGAGGGGGCGAGAGGACACCCCTCCACTTT. Residues: CASSPTRGGERTPLHF. The chain recombines TRBV11-2 with TRBJ1-6; 7 positions match TRBD1. Losses at the gene ends were 5 bases for V and 11 bases for J; bases not matched to a gene: 15. The CDR3 spans 16 residues. CDR1 and CDR2 (germline): SGHAT, FQNNGV.

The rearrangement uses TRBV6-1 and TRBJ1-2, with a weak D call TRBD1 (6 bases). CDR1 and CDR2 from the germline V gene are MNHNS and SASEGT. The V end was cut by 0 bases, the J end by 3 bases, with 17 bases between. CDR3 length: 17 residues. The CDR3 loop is CASSEAPIRGLDYGYTF. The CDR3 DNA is TGTGCCAGCAGTGAAGCGCCCATCAGGGGTTTGGACTATGGCTACACCTTC.

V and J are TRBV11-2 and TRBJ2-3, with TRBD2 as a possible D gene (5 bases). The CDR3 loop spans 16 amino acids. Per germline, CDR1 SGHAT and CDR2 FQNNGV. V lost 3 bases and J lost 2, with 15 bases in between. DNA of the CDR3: TGTGCCAGCAGCTTCTTAGTCGGCGGGTACACAGATACGCAGTATTTT. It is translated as CASSFLVGGYTDTQYF. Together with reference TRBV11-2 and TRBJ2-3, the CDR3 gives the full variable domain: EAGVAQSPRYKIIEKRQSVAFWCNPISGHATLYWYQQILGQGPKLLIQFQNNGVVDDSQLPKDRFSAERLKGVDSTLKIQPAKLEDSAVYLCASSFLVGGYTDTQYFGPGTRLTVL.

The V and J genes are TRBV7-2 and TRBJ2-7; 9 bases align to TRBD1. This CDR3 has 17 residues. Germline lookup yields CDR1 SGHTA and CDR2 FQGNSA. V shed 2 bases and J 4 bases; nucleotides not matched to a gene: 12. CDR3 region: CASSLRYAGTGIYEQYF. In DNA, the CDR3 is TGTGCCAGCAGCTTACGATATGCCGGGACAGGGATTTACGAGCAGTACTTC.

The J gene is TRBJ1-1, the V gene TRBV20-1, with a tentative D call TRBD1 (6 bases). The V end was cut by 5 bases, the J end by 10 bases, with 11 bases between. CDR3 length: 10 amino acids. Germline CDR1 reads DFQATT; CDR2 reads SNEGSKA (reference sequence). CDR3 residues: CSAPKGGAFF. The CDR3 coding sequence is TGCAGTGCTCCCAAAGGGGGAGCTTTCTTT.

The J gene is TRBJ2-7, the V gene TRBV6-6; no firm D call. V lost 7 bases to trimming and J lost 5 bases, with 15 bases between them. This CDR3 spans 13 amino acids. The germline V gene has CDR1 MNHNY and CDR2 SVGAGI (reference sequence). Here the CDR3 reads CASKLRSGHEQYF. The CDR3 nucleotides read TGTGCCAGCAAATTGAGATCTGGGCACGAGCAGTACTTC.

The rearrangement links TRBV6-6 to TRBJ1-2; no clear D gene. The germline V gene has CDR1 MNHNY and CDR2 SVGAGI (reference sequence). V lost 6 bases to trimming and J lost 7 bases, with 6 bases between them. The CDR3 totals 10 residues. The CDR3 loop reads CASRSGGYTF. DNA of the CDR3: TGTGCCAGCAGATCGGGTGGCTACACCTTC.

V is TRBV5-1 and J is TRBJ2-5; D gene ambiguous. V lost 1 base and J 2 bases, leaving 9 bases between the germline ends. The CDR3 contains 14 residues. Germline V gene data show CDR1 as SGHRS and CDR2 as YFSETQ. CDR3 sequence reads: CASSLRERQETQYF. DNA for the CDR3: TGCGCCAGCAGCTTGAGAGAGCGTCAAGAGACCCAGTACTTC.

As DNA, the CDR3 is TGTGCCAGCAGTTCCCCGACAAACACCGGGGAGCTGTTTTTT. This sequence encodes CASSSPTNTGELFF. The chain carries TRBV28 and TRBJ2-2; D is undetermined. Trimming removed 4 bases at V and 2 bases at J, with 8 bases between. Germline-derived CDR1 and CDR2 are MDHEN and SYDVKM. This CDR3 contains 14 residues.

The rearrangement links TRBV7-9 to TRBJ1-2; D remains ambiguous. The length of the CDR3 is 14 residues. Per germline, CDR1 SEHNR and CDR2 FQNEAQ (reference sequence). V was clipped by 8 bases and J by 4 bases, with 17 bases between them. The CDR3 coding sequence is TGTGCCAGCCTCCCCCAGGTGAGCTTCTATGGCTACACCTTC. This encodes CASLPQVSFYGYTF.

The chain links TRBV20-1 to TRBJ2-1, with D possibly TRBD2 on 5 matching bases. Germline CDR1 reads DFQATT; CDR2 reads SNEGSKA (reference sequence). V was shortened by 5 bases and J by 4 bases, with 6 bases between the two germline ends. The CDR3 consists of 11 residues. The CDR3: CSARGYNEQFF. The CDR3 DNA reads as TGCAGTGCTCGGGGATACAATGAGCAGTTCTTC.

In nucleotides, the CDR3 is TGCGCCAGCAGCCAAGTATCGTGGGACAGGTCCGCCTACGAGCAGTACTTC. Its protein is CASSQVSWDRSAYEQYF. J is TRBJ2-7 and V is TRBV4-1, with 8 bases fitting TRBD1. Germline-derived CDR1 and CDR2 are MGHRA and YSYEKL. The J segment lost 2 bases and the V segment lost 1 base, leaving 10 bases of the junction unmatched. This CDR3 has 17 residues.

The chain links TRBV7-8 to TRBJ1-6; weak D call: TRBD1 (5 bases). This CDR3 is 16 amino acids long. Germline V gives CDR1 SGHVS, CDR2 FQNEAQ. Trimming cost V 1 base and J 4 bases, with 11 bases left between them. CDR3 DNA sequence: TGTGCCAGCAGCTTAGACAGGTCAGGATATAATTCACCCCTCCACTTT. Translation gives CASSLDRSGYNSPLHF.

In nucleotides, the CDR3 is TGTGCCAGCAGCATTAGTGTTAATGAGCAGTTCTTC. This sequence encodes CASSISVNEQFF. This chain links TRBV28 with TRBJ2-1; unclear D gene. The CDR3 has 12 amino acids. Trimming shortened V by 6 bases and J by 7 bases, and 10 bases separated the two germline ends. The V gene's germline CDR1 is MDHEN and CDR2 SYDVKM.

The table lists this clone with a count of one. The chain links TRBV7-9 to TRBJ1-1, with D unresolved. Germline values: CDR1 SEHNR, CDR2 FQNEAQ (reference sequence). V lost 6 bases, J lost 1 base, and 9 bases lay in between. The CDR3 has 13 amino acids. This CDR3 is CASSPTKNTEAFF. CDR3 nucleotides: TGTGCCAGCAGTCCGACAAAGAACACTGAAGCTTTCTTT. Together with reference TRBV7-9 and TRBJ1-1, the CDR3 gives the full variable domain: DTGVSQNPRHKITKRGQNVTFRCDPISEHNRLYWYRQTLGQGPEFLTYFQNEAQLEKSRLLSDRFSAERPKGSFSTLEIQRTEQGDSAMYLCASSPTKNTEAFFGQGTRLTVV.

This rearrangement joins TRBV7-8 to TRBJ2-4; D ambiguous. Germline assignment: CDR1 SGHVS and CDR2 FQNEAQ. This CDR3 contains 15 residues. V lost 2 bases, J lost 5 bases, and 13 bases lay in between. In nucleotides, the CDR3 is TGTGCCAGCAGCTTAACGACTCTGGCCCAAAACATTCAGTACTTC. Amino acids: CASSLTTLAQNIQYF.

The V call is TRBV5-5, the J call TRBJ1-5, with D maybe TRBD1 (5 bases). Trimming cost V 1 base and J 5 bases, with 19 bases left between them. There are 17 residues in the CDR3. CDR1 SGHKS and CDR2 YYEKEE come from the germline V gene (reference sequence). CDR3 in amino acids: CASSLSPERQGYQPQHF. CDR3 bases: TGTGCCAGCAGCTTGTCCCCCGAACGGCAGGGCTATCAGCCCCAGCATTTT.

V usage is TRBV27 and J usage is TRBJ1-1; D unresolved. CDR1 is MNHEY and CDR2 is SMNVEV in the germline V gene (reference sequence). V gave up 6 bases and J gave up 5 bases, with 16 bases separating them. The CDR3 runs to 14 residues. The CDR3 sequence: CASSAASRSTEAFF. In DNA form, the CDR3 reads TGTGCCAGCAGCGCCGCGAGTCGTTCGACTGAAGCTTTCTTT.

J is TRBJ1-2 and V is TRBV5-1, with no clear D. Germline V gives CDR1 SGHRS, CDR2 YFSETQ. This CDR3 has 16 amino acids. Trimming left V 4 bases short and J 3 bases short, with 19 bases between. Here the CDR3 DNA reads TGCGCCAGCAGCCCGGAGGGCAGTACCGTCGACTATGGCTACACCTTC. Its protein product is CASSPEGSTVDYGYTF. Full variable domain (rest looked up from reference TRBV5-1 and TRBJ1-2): KAGVTQTPRYLIKTRGQQVTLSCSPISGHRSVSWYQQTPGQGLQFLFEYFSETQRNKGNFPGRFSGRQFSNSRSEMNVSTLELGDSALYLCASSPEGSTVDYGYTFGSGTRLTVV.